This TCR beta chain was sequenced for a study of shared clonotypes between healthy human individuals. This clone showed up just a few times. Germline-derived CDR1 and CDR2 are MNHEY and SVGAGI. The CDR3 runs to 15 residues. Trimming cost V 5 bases and J 1 base, with 12 bases left between them. Data came from immunoSEQ multiplex PCR; TCRdb stores just in-frame clones and leaves some out. Among fewer than 700,000 clones listed, roughly four fifths were seen once. The chain combines TRBV6-5 with TRBJ1-5; D may be TRBD1 (5 bases). The TCR originated in a woman aged 40 to 50 in good health. Some clones in this sample may be carry-over from other donors' samples. Sample: PBMCs. The CDR3 region is CASSAGGGSNQPQHF. The CDR3 DNA sequence: TGTGCCAGCAGTGCCGGGGGGGGAAGCAATCAGCCCCAGCATTTT.